The rows below give T cell receptor beta chains drawn from one sample of a study of technical replicates of blood from a few donors. TCRdb keeps only in-frame clones here, not all; method: immunoSEQ multiplex PCR. The table records tens of thousands of clones, 92% of them present only once. The sample was T cells isolated from PBMCs. The receptors were sampled from a human donor in good health. Each CDR3 is given with its conserved first and last residue. Fields, in order: clone size, CDR3 length, V gene, J gene, D gene, CDR3 protein, CDR3 DNA. The D gene is left open where the match is weak. Clone size appears in some rows only: once, few, many, or a class for an expanded clone.

-,14,TRBV6-5,TRBJ1-1,TRBD1,CASSYRTGGTEAFF,TGTGCCAGCAGTTACCGGACAGGGGGCACTGAAGCTTTCTTT
-,16,TRBV13,TRBJ2-7,TRBD2,CASSLTAGGPPHEQYF,TGTGCCAGCAGCCTCACAGCGGGAGGGCCCCCCCACGAGCAGTACTTC
-,16,TRBV19,TRBJ2-1,-,CASSISGGVVGNEQFF,TGTGCCAGTAGTATTTCGGGGGGCGTCGTGGGCAATGAGCAGTTCTTC
-,15,TRBV2,TRBJ2-5,TRBD2,CASKLAGGPGETQYF,TGTGCCAGCAAACTAGCGGGAGGGCCTGGAGAGACCCAGTACTTC
-,16,TRBV5-1,TRBJ1-4,TRBD1,CASSTGQAQGVEKLFF,TGCGCCAGCAGCACCGGACAGGCCCAGGGTGTCGAAAAACTGTTTTTT
few,14,TRBV2,TRBJ1-2,TRBD1,CASSDRGHVYGYTF,TGTGCCAGCAGTGACAGGGGGCACGTCTATGGCTACACCTTC
-,15,TRBV11-2,TRBJ2-7,-,CASSGGLRQVYEQYF,TGTGCCAGCAGCGGGGGACTCCGTCAAGTCTACGAGCAGTACTTC
-,14,TRBV5-4,TRBJ1-1,-,CASSLDRAYAEAFF,TGTGCCAGCAGCTTGGACAGGGCCTACGCTGAAGCTTTCTTT
-,14,TRBV29-1,TRBJ2-3,-,CSVRIGHSTDTQYF,TGCAGCGTCCGAATCGGACATTCCACAGATACGCAGTATTTT
-,15,TRBV6-5,TRBJ1-5,TRBD1,CASSPPGQGNQPQHF,TGTGCCAGCAGTCCACCGGGACAGGGGAATCAGCCCCAGCATTTT
-,15,TRBV5-4,TRBJ1-2,TRBD1,CASSLWVGQGYGYTF,TGTGCCAGCAGCTTGTGGGTCGGACAGGGTTACGGCTACACCTTC
-,15,TRBV5-4,TRBJ1-2,-,CASSLETVVNYGYTF,TGTGCCAGCAGCTTGGAGACAGTAGTTAACTATGGCTACACCTTC
-,16,TRBV16,TRBJ2-7,-,CASSQYSGMPTYEQYF,TGTGCCAGCAGCCAATATTCCGGGATGCCCACCTACGAGCAGTACTTC
-,19,TRBV7-8,TRBJ1-2,TRBD1,CASSLAGTDRGLRSYGYTF,TGTGCCAGCAGCTTAGCGGGGACGGACAGGGGGCTTCGTTCTTACGGCTACACCTTC
once,14,TRBV7-8,TRBJ2-5,-,CASSLAPDQETQYF,TGTGCCAGCAGCTTAGCCCCAGATCAAGAGACCCAGTACTTC
-,15,TRBV19,TRBJ1-5,TRBD1,CASSIVGQANQPQHF,TGTGCCAGTAGTATAGTGGGACAGGCCAATCAGCCCCAGCATTTT
-,15,TRBV7-3,TRBJ2-6,-,CASSSGTSGANVLTF,TGTGCCAGCAGCTCCGGTACCTCTGGGGCCAACGTCCTGACTTTC
once,13,TRBV7-9,TRBJ1-1,-,CASSLPSNTEAFF,TGTGCCAGCAGCTTACCATCCAACACTGAAGCTTTCTTT
-,18,TRBV4-1,TRBJ2-5,TRBD2,CASSQGLAGAKYQETQYF,TGCGCCAGCAGCCAAGGACTAGCGGGAGCGAAGTACCAAGAGACCCAGTACTTC
-,15,TRBV5-1,TRBJ2-2,TRBD1,CASSFRQGLGGELFF,TGCGCCAGCAGCTTCAGACAGGGATTAGGCGGGGAGCTGTTTTTT
-,15,TRBV11-3,TRBJ2-5,-,CASSFSSGEQETQYF,TGTGCCAGCAGCTTCTCGAGCGGAGAACAAGAGACCCAGTACTTC